The 32 T cell receptor beta chains presented below share a single source sample, sequenced in a study of T-cell reconstitution after alpha-beta-depleted transplantation in children. The TCRbeta library was prepared with unique molecular identifiers. TCRdb analysed the PCR reads with MiXCR anew, one entry per CDR3 protein. The sample yields hundreds of thousands of distinct CDR3 sequences, under 30% seen once. The material sequenced was PBMCs, mostly from graft donor cells, taken 360 days after TCRalphabeta/CD19-depleted stem cell transplant. The origin of the receptors is a boy under two years old who had a stem cell transplant for acute myeloid leukemia, so the T cells may come from the graft donor.

The chain carries TRBV7-3 and TRBJ2-5; a weak D match, TRBD2 (6 bases). Germline-derived CDR1 and CDR2 are SGHTA and FQGTGA. V was cut by 5 bases and J by 7 bases, with 14 bases left in between. This CDR3 spans 13 amino acids. The chain's CDR3 is CASSPRRDGTQYF. Here the CDR3 DNA reads TGTGCCAGCAGCCCAAGGAGGGACGGGACCCAGTACTTC.

This clonotype was observed many times. The J gene is TRBJ2-5, the V gene TRBV5-1; D might be TRBD2 (6 bases). The CDR3 runs to 14 residues. Germline lookup yields CDR1 SGHRS and CDR2 YFSETQ. Trimming shortened V by 4 bases and J by 5 bases, and 15 bases separated the two germline ends. The CDR3 region has the DNA TGCGCCAGCAGCACGCCGGGACTTGAGGAGACCCAGTACTTC. Amino acids: CASSTPGLEETQYF.

The V gene is TRBV6-1, the J gene TRBJ2-1; TRBD2 matches at 11 bases. J lost 5 bases, V lost 4 bases, and 1 base had no gene match. Germline lookup yields CDR1 MNHNS and CDR2 SASEGT. The CDR3 runs 14 residues. In DNA form, the CDR3 reads TGTGCCAGCAGTGTTAGCGGGGGGGACAATGAGCAGTTCTTC. Encoded protein: CASSVSGGDNEQFF.

The gene calls are TRBV10-3 and TRBJ2-1; TRBD1 matches at 11 bases. This CDR3 contains 15 residues. J lost 8 bases, V lost 6 bases, and 9 bases had no gene match. CDR1 is ENHRY, CDR2 SYGVKD, per germline. CDR3 sequence reads: CAIRDRDRGLDEQFF. CDR3 coding DNA: TGTGCCATCAGGGACCGGGACAGGGGGTTGGATGAGCAGTTCTTC.

This clonotype was observed at least ten times. This chain links TRBV7-7 with TRBJ2-1, with D possibly matching TRBD2 (5 bases). V lost 5 bases and J 8 bases, leaving 16 bases between the germline ends. Germline loops: CDR1 SSHAT, CDR2 FNYEAQ (reference sequence). The CDR3 sequence is 14 residues long. The chain's CDR3 is CASSPLSGFDEQFF. The CDR3 DNA follows: TGTGCCAGCAGCCCTCTGTCGGGATTCGATGAGCAGTTCTTC.

This chain uses TRBV5-1 with TRBJ2-7; tentatively, D is TRBD2 (6 bases). V lost 4 bases, J lost 0 bases, and 17 bases lay in between. This CDR3 spans 16 amino acids. The germline V gene has CDR1 SGHRS and CDR2 YFSETQ. The CDR3 sequence is CASSLHKDGSSYEQYF. The CDR3 DNA reads as TGCGCCAGCAGCCTTCACAAAGACGGGAGCTCCTACGAGCAGTACTTC. The full variable domain, rest sourced from reference TRBV5-1 and TRBJ2-7, is KAGVTQTPRYLIKTRGQQVTLSCSPISGHRSVSWYQQTPGQGLQFLFEYFSETQRNKGNFPGRFSGRQFSNSRSEMNVSTLELGDSALYLCASSLHKDGSSYEQYFGPGTRLTVT.

This clonotype was seen many times. For the CDR3, the DNA is TGTGCCAGCAGGCCGGGACAGGGGGCATATGAGCAGTTCTTC. Translation gives CASRPGQGAYEQFF. J is TRBJ2-1 and V is TRBV6-2 or TRBV6-3; 12 positions match TRBD1. Looked up from germline, CDR1 is MNHEY and CDR2 is SVGEGT. Trimming at V came to 6 bases and at J to 8 bases, leaving 5 bases not matched to a gene. The CDR3 runs to 14 residues.

This rearrangement joins TRBV9 to TRBJ2-2, with D perhaps TRBD1 or TRBD2 (5 bases each). This CDR3 is built from 16 residues. Germline CDR1 is SGDLS and CDR2 is YYNGEE. Trimming cost V 4 bases and J 1 base, with 14 bases left between them. The chain's CDR3 is CASSNSGTLNTGELFF. The CDR3 nucleotides are TGTGCCAGCAGCAACTCCGGGACCCTGAACACCGGGGAGCTGTTTTTT.

The chain combines TRBV28 with TRBJ2-1; 10 bases match TRBD2. With 6 bases clipped from V and 4 bases from J, the junction kept 6 bases outside the gene matches. Germline V CDR1 and CDR2: MDHEN, SYDVKM. The CDR3 is made up of 15 amino acids. CDR3 sequence reads: CASSYWTSGYNEQFF. CDR3 sequence (DNA): TGTGCCAGCAGCTATTGGACTAGCGGTTACAATGAGCAGTTCTTC.

This clonotype was detected a few times. The genes are TRBV29-1 and TRBJ2-3; possible D gene TRBD1, 6 bases. The CDR3 is 13 amino acids. V was clipped by 7 bases and J by 4 bases, with 15 bases between them. Per germline, CDR1 SQVTM and CDR2 ANQGSEA. CDR3 nucleotide sequence: TGCAGCGACCGGGACAAGGGCCCAGATACGCAGTATTTT. It codes for CSDRDKGPDTQYF.

The chain's CDR3 is CSAELDRKDYNEQFF. CDR3 nucleotide sequence: TGCAGTGCGGAATTGGACAGGAAGGATTACAATGAGCAGTTCTTC. The V gene is TRBV20-1, the J gene TRBJ2-1; the match to TRBD1 covers 7 bases. Germline values: CDR1 DFQATT, CDR2 SNEGSKA (reference sequence). This CDR3 region has 15 residues. The V gene end was trimmed by 6 bases and the J gene end by 4 bases; junction bases not matched to a gene: 12.

The chain couples TRBV7-9 to TRBJ2-7; D not resolved. There are 16 residues in the CDR3. V lost 5 bases and J 0 bases, leaving 17 bases between the germline ends. CDR1 is SEHNR, CDR2 FQNEAQ, per germline (reference sequence). The CDR3 protein is CASSPLRRLSSYEQYV. CDR3 DNA sequence: TGTGCCAGCAGCCCGCTTCGACGGCTGAGCTCCTACGAGCAGTACGTC.

This clonotype occurred many times. The chain joins TRBV5-1 to TRBJ2-7; the D gene is possibly TRBD2 (6 bases). The CDR3 loop spans 14 amino acids. The V gene lost 2 bases and the J gene lost 0 bases, with 9 bases spanning the gap. In germline, CDR1 is SGHRS, CDR2 YFSETQ. The CDR3 region is CASSFYGGSYEQYV. In DNA form, the CDR3 reads TGCGCCAGCAGCTTCTACGGGGGCTCCTACGAGCAGTACGTC.

This clonotype was observed once. This chain's CDR3 is CASSQGVEGWEQYV. DNA of the CDR3: TGTGCCAGCAGCCAAGGGGTGGAGGGGTGGGAGCAGTACGTC. The chain has TRBV3-1 and TRBJ2-7; D is perhaps TRBD2 (6 bases). V was clipped by 1 base and J by 7 bases, with 14 bases between them. This CDR3 region has 14 residues. The germline gives CDR1 LGHDT, CDR2 YNNKEL (reference sequence).

There are a few counts of this clonotype. This chain joins TRBV20-1 and TRBJ2-7; D ambiguous. V was shortened by 3 bases and J by 3 bases, with 9 bases between the two germline ends. Germline V gene data show CDR1 as DFQATT and CDR2 as SNEGSKA (reference sequence). CDR3 length: 12 residues. CDR3 loop: CSASSRGYEQYF. The CDR3 DNA is TGCAGTGCTAGTTCTAGAGGCTACGAGCAGTACTTC.

This chain connects TRBV15 to TRBJ2-1, with 8 bases fitting TRBD2. Germline values: CDR1 LNHNV, CDR2 YYDKDF (reference sequence). The CDR3 runs 15 residues. The V gene end was trimmed by 1 base and the J gene end by 4 bases; junction bases not matched to a gene: 3. The CDR3 spells CATSRVRGGYNEQFF. For the CDR3, the DNA is TGTGCCACCAGCAGAGTACGGGGGGGATACAATGAGCAGTTCTTC.

This clonotype has at least ten counts. This chain joins TRBV20-1 and TRBJ2-5, with D tentatively TRBD1 (6 bases). The germline V gene has CDR1 DFQATT and CDR2 SNEGSKA (reference sequence). The CDR3 totals 15 residues. V lost 5 bases and J 2 bases, leaving 18 bases between the germline ends. This chain's CDR3 is CSASALGQLQETQYF. The CDR3 DNA reads TGCAGTGCTTCGGCCCTCGGACAGCTACAAGAGACCCAGTACTTC.

The table lists this clonotype with a few counts. This chain joins TRBV7-2 and TRBJ1-4; D gene uncertain. Deletions cut 3 bases from V and 8 bases from J, with 10 bases between. Per germline, CDR1 SGHTA and CDR2 FQGNSA. CDR3 length: 13 residues. CDR3 sequence reads: CASSFGRSEKLFF. The CDR3 nucleotides are TGTGCCAGCAGCTTCGGGAGATCGGAAAAACTGTTTTTT.

This clonotype was detected ten times or more. The chain combines TRBV12-3 or TRBV12-4 with TRBJ2-1, with D perhaps TRBD2 (5 bases). The CDR3 length is 15 residues. V was pared by 3 bases and J by 0 bases, with 9 bases between. DNA of the CDR3: TGTGCCAGCAGTTTGTTCGACTACTCCTACAATGAGCAGTTCTTC. As protein: CASSLFDYSYNEQFF.

The chain has TRBV12-3 or TRBV12-4 and TRBJ1-5, with D possibly matching TRBD1 (6 bases). V dropped 5 bases and J dropped 1 base, with 12 bases sitting between them. The CDR3 runs to 15 residues. The CDR3 DNA sequence: TGTGCCAGCAGTCCGCAGGGGAACAGCAATCAGCCCCAGCATTTT. This translates into CASSPQGNSNQPQHF.

This clonotype was detected only a few times. The chain links TRBV21-1 to TRBJ2-1. TRBV21-1 constitutes a pseudogene. There are 16 residues in the CDR3. The CDR3, as DNA: TGTGCCAGCAGCATAACCTGGGGTTCTGCCAACAATGAGCAGTTCTTC. This encodes CASSITWGSANNEQFF.

This clonotype was counted at least ten times. The chain has TRBV29-1 and TRBJ1-2; the D gene is possibly TRBD1 (6 bases). This CDR3 region has 14 residues. The V end lost 3 bases, the J end lost 7 bases, and 18 bases lay between the germline ends. Germline V gene data show CDR1 as SQVTM and CDR2 as ANQGSEA. The CDR3 loop is CSVDELTGAVGYTF. The CDR3 nucleotides are TGCAGCGTTGATGAGTTGACAGGCGCCGTTGGCTACACCTTC.

The gene calls are TRBV6-2 or TRBV6-3 and TRBJ2-2; D gene ambiguous. The germline gives CDR1 MNHEY, CDR2 SVGEGT. The V gene lost 8 bases and the J gene lost 10 bases, with 26 bases spanning the gap. CDR3 size: 16 residues. CDR3 nucleotide sequence: TGTGCCAGCCTTCCCCCCCCCGGGCCGAAAGAGGAGGAGCTGTTTTTT. Protein product: CASLPPPGPKEEELFF.

This sequence joins TRBV6-1 and TRBJ2-5; 12 bases agree with TRBD1. V lost 7 bases and J lost 4; bases outside the gene matches: 7. CDR1 is MNHNS and CDR2 is SASEGT in the germline V gene. This CDR3 spans 15 amino acids. CDR3 sequence (DNA): TGTGCCAGCATCTGGGACAGGGGGCGAAGAGAGACCCAGTACTTC. Its translation: CASIWDRGRRETQYF.

The sample holds many counts of this clonotype. The chain combines TRBV4-2 with TRBJ2-1; 10 nucleotides agree with TRBD2. This CDR3 has 16 residues. V was clipped by 1 base and J by 6 bases; unmatched bases: 6. In germline, CDR1 is LGHNA, CDR2 YNFKEQ. The CDR3 coding sequence is TGTGCCAGCAGCCAAGCCTGGACTAGCGGATTCAATGAGCAGTTCTTC. The encoded protein is CASSQAWTSGFNEQFF.

Ten or more counts support this clonotype. This chain uses TRBV19 with TRBJ2-2; no firm D call. This CDR3 is built from 14 residues. Germline V gives CDR1 LNHDA, CDR2 SQIVND (reference sequence). Trimming took 6 bases from V and 10 from J, leaving 18 bases between them. The CDR3 DNA sequence: TGTGCCAGTAGCCCTCGGCCGCTCGCCCTGGAGCTGTTTTTT. Amino acids: CASSPRPLALELFF.

The V gene is TRBV7-2, the J gene TRBJ1-1; weak D call: TRBD1 (6 bases). Germline V gene lookup returns CDR1 SGHTA and CDR2 FQGNSA. The length of the CDR3 is 16 residues. V was clipped by 5 bases and J by 3 bases, with 19 bases between them. DNA of the CDR3: TGTGCCAGCAGCCCCACCCAAACAGGGTATGACACTGAAGCTTTCTTT. Encoded protein: CASSPTQTGYDTEAFF.

This clonotype was found many times. This rearrangement joins TRBV28 to TRBJ2-1; 11 nucleotides agree with TRBD2. With 4 bases clipped from V and 9 bases from J, the junction kept 8 bases outside the gene matches. This CDR3 region has 15 residues. Germline V gives CDR1 MDHEN, CDR2 SYDVKM. DNA for the CDR3: TGTGCCAGCAGTTCTGTAGCGGGGGGGCGTGGTGAGCAGTTCTTC. It yields the protein CASSSVAGGRGEQFF.

The CDR3 sequence is CSALRASRGGRVINKTQYF. The CDR3 DNA sequence: TGCAGTGCCCTGAGGGCGTCGCGGGGGGGCCGGGTGATCAACAAGACCCAGTACTTC. This chain joins TRBV20-1 and TRBJ2-5, with 9 bases fitting TRBD2. The CDR3 is 19 amino acids. Losses at the gene ends were 6 bases for V and 6 bases for J; bases not matched to a gene: 26. Germline values: CDR1 DFQATT, CDR2 SNEGSKA (reference sequence).

This clonotype was recorded many times. The V call is TRBV6-2 or TRBV6-3, the J call TRBJ1-1, with 9 bases aligning to TRBD1. The V and J ends lost 7 bases and 6 bases, in that order; junction bases with no gene match: 12. The CDR3 contains 15 residues. CDR1 MNHEY and CDR2 SVGEGT come from the germline V gene. As DNA, the CDR3 is TGTGCCAGCAACGACGTCACAGGGGGCAAATCTGAAGCTTTCTTT. Its translation: CASNDVTGGKSEAFF.

This chain links TRBV5-5 with TRBJ2-1; tentatively, D is TRBD1 or TRBD2 (6 bases each). The CDR3 extends over 17 amino acids. Germline lookup yields CDR1 SGHKS and CDR2 YYEKEE (reference sequence). The ends were cut back, 3 bases at V and 4 bases at J, with 20 bases in the middle. The chain's CDR3 is CASSSILVGGVYNEQFF. The CDR3 DNA is TGTGCCAGCAGCTCGATCCTCGTCGGGGGCGTTTACAATGAGCAGTTCTTC.

V gene TRBV7-9 combines with J gene TRBJ2-1, with D maybe TRBD2 (6 bases). Germline assignment: CDR1 SEHNR and CDR2 FQNEAQ (reference sequence). This CDR3 has 14 amino acids. Trimming removed 6 bases at V and 6 bases at J, with 15 bases between. CDR3 DNA: TGTGCCAGCAGTGTAATTAGCGGAACCAATGAGCAGTTCTTC. Translation gives CASSVISGTNEQFF.